This TCR beta chain emerged from a study of cytomegalovirus exposure and HLA in healthy donors. Points from the study as a whole: The study designated 164 TCR beta chains cytomegalovirus-associated. Across all donors, roughly uniform sequencing depth was an assumption of the presence/absence analyses. Sequencing likely produced, as an artifact, a cluster of highly shared sequence variants. For TCR beta chains, V- and J-gene trimming was later linked to a missense DCLRE1C variant.

This clone was picked up one time. Its matching antigen is unknown. This PCR relied on a set of 60 Vbeta primers and 13 Jbeta primers. Sequencing was performed with immunoSEQ multiplex PCR; in TCRdb, only in-frame clones are kept and a portion is missing. The table includes about 37,000 clones, 74% detected once. Per the germline V gene, CDR1 is SGHTA and CDR2 is FQGNSA. With 3 bases clipped from V and 1 base from J, the junction kept 4 bases outside the gene matches. The CDR3 consists of 15 residues. The receptor was derived from a man in his thirties or forties in good health and CMV-seronegative. The chain couples TRBV7-2 to TRBJ2-7, with 9 bases identical to TRBD2. Material for sequencing was PBMCs. The chain's CDR3 is CASSFLSGGSYEQYF. In nucleotides, the CDR3 is TGTGCCAGCAGCTTTCTTAGCGGGGGTTCCTACGAGCAGTACTTC.